The 4 T cell receptor beta chains given below trace back to one sample, sequenced in a study of cytotoxic CD8 clonotypes in ibrutinib-treated CLL listed by TCRdb under 2021. Library preparation employed the immunoSEQ multiplex PCR assay. In its TCRdb copy, this immuneACCESS table keeps in-frame sequences only and misses some clones. Where compared with another copy, unresolved V genes explain less than half of these, and the others have no known cause. The sample data list about 140,000 clones, and roughly 80% of these were observed just once. The ten largest account for around 30% of the sample. Read against the paper, the sample's time point label means: 12 months on ibrutinib. This specimen consisted of PBMCs, obtained after 12 months of ibrutinib treatment. Receptor source: a human donor with chronic lymphocytic leukemia.

The CDR3 DNA follows: TGTGCCAGCAGCCAAACTCGCACAGATACGCAGTATTTT. Its protein is CASSQTRTDTQYF. The gene calls are TRBV13 and TRBJ2-3; no firm D call. The V gene lost 5 bases and the J gene lost 1 base, with 7 bases spanning the gap. Looked up from germline, CDR1 is PRHDT and CDR2 is FYEKMQ (reference sequence). CDR3 length equals 13 residues.

The chain is built from TRBV28 and TRBJ1-2; D uncertain. Germline assignment: CDR1 MDHEN and CDR2 SYDVKM. The CDR3 sequence is 12 residues long. V gave up 7 bases and J gave up 4 bases, with 10 bases separating them. In nucleotides, the CDR3 is TGTGCCAGCATTATGAAGGGCTATGGCTACACCTTC. Its translation is CASIMKGYGYTF.

The gene calls are TRBV7-9 and TRBJ2-7; D may be TRBD1 (5 bases). From germline, CDR1 is SEHNR and CDR2 FQNEAQ (reference sequence). This CDR3 is 14 amino acids long. V was shortened by 3 bases and J by 1 base, with 10 bases between the two germline ends. The CDR3 DNA reads TGTGCCAGCAGCTTTAGTCAGGGATCCTACGAGCAGTACTTC. It is translated as CASSFSQGSYEQYF.

The chain links TRBV27 to TRBJ2-7; the D call may be TRBD1 or TRBD2 (5 bases each). Between the trimmed V and J ends, which lost 5 bases and 3 bases, there was a span of 14 bases. Germline V gives CDR1 MNHEY, CDR2 SMNVEV (reference sequence). The CDR3 loop spans 14 amino acids. CDR3 loop: CASSKPGPLYEQYF. CDR3 DNA sequence: TGTGCCAGCAGTAAACCGGGACCCCTCTACGAGCAGTACTTC.